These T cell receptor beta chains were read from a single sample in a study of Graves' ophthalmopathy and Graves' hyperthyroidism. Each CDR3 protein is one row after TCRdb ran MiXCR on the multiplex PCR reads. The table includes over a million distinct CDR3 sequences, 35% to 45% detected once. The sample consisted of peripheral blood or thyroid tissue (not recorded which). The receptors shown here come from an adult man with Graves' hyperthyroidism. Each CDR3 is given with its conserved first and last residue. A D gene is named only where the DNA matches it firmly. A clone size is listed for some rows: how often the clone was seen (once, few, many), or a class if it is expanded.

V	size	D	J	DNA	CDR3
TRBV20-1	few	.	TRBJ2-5	TGCAGTGCTAGAGCCCAGGGGGGGTATCAGCCCCAGTACTTC	CSARAQGGYQPQYF
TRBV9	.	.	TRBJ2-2	TGTGCCAGCAGCTCACATAGGCGAGACACCGGGGAGCTGTTTTTT	CASSSHRRDTGELFF
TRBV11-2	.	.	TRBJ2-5	TGTGCCAGCTCCACATACGTCCAAGAAGAGACCCAGTACTTC	CASSTYVQEETQYF
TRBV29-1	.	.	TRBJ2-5	TGCAGCGTCCTGCTAGGGGGGCCAGAGACCCAGTACTTC	CSVLLGGPETQYF
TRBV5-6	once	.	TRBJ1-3	TGTGCCAGCAGCTTGGACACCTTCTCTGGAAACACCATATATTTT	CASSLDTFSGNTIYF
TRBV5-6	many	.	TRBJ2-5	TGTGCCAGCAGCTCGCTACAGGGCAGCGGGGAGACCCAGTACTTC	CASSSLQGSGETQYF
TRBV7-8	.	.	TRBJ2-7	TGTGCCAGCAGCTTAGCTACAGGGAGGGTTTTC	CASSLATGRVF
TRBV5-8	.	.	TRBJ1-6	TGCGCCAGCAGCCAGTGGCGGGGGAGCAATTCACCCCTCCACTTT	CASSQWRGSNSPLHF
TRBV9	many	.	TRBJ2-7	TGTGCCAGCAGCGTAGGAGGGGAAACCTACGAGCAGTACTTC	CASSVGGETYEQYF
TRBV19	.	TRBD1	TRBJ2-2	TGTGCCAGTAGTATAGGAGAAGACAGGGCCAACACCGGGGAGCTGTTTTTT	CASSIGEDRANTGELFF
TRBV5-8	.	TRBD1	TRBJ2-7	TGTGCCAGCAGCATACCCGGGACAGCCGGCTACGAGCAGTACTTC	CASSIPGTAGYEQYF
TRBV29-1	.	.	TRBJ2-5	TGCAGCGTTGAATCCTTAGAGACGGGGACCCAGTACTTC	CSVESLETGTQYF
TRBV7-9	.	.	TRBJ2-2	TGTGCCAGCAGCGAGAGCCCTGTCGGGGGCTCCGGGGAGCTGTTTTTT	CASSESPVGGSGELFF
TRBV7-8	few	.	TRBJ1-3	TGTGCCAGCAGCCCTACAAGGACCCTAGGAAACACCATATATTTT	CASSPTRTLGNTIYF
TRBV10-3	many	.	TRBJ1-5	TGTGCCATCAGTGAGTCGGTTCTGAGGACGGTGAATCAGCCCCAGCATTTT	CAISESVLRTVNQPQHF
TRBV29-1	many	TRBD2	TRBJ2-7	TGCAGCGTTGAGCTTGCTAGCGGCTACGAGCAGTACTTC	CSVELASGYEQYF
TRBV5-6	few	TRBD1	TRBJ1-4	TGTGCCAGCAGCTCCGGGACGGACAGGGACGGGGAAAAACTGTTTTTT	CASSSGTDRDGEKLFF
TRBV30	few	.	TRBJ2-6	TGTGCCTGGAGTGTACGGTTTCCTGGGGCCAACGTCCTGACTTTC	CAWSVRFPGANVLTF
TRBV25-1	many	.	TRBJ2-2	TGTGCCAGCAGTAGGGGACTCCTGAACACCGGGGAGCTGTTTTTT	CASSRGLLNTGELFF
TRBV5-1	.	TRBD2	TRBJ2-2	TGCGCCAGCAGCTTGGATCCGGGACTAGAATACGGGGAGCTGTTTTTT	CASSLDPGLEYGELFF
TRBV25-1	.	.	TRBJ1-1	TGTGCCAGCAGTGTACACAGGGTAATGGGTGAAGCTTTCTTT	CASSVHRVMGEAFF
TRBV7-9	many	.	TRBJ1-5	TGTGCCAGCAGCCCCACAGGACAGAATCAGCCCCAGCATTTT	CASSPTGQNQPQHF
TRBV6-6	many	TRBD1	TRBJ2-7	TGTGCCAGCACTCGCGGACAGGGTAACTACGAGCAGTACTTC	CASTRGQGNYEQYF
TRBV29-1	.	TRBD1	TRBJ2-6	TGCAGCGTTGAGGAGGGGACAGGCGCTGGGGCCAACGTCCTGACTTTC	CSVEEGTGAGANVLTF
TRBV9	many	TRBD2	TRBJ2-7	TGTGCCAGCAGCGTAGAGGGACTAGCGGAAGAGCAGTACTTC	CASSVEGLAEEQYF
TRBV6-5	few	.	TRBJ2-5	TGTGCCAGCAGTCCACGAGTTGGGGTAGAGACCCAGTACTTC	CASSPRVGVETQYF